The 3 T cell receptor beta chains reported below all come from one sample, sequenced in a study of tumor-infiltrating lymphocytes in oesophageal squamous cell carcinoma. TCRdb itself ran the PCR reads through MiXCR, one entry per CDR3 protein. The sample includes around 22,000 distinct CDR3 sequences, under 50% of them seen just once. The sequenced material came from esophageal tumor tissue. These receptors were obtained from a male donor with esophageal squamous cell carcinoma.

This chain connects TRBV5-1 to TRBJ2-5; the match to TRBD1 covers 7 bases. The CDR3 has 12 residues. Looked up from germline, CDR1 is SGHRS and CDR2 is YFSETQ. V was pared by 4 bases and J by 11 bases, with 8 bases of the junction left unmatched. CDR3 amino acids: CASSPAGGEQYF. In DNA, the CDR3 is TGCGCCAGCAGCCCCGCAGGGGGTGAGCAGTACTTC. The entire variable domain, with the rest obtained from reference TRBV5-1 and TRBJ2-5, is as follows: KAGVTQTPRYLIKTRGQQVTLSCSPISGHRSVSWYQQTPGQGLQFLFEYFSETQRNKGNFPGRFSGRQFSNSRSEMNVSTLELGDSALYLCASSPAGGEQYFGPGTRLLVL.

This sequence joins TRBV6-6 and TRBJ2-5, with D possibly TRBD1 on 5 matching bases. CDR3 size: 14 residues. The ends were cut back, 7 bases at V and 1 base at J, with 13 bases in the middle. Germline assignment: CDR1 MNHNY and CDR2 SVGAGI (reference sequence). The DNA of the CDR3 is TGTGCCAGCACCCGAGACAGAGTCCAAGAGACCCAGTACTTC. Protein sequence: CASTRDRVQETQYF.

This clonotype was detected only once. The genes are TRBV7-8 and TRBJ2-5, with D maybe TRBD1 (6 bases). CDR3 length equals 15 residues. V lost 5 bases, J lost 5 bases, and 18 bases lay in between. Germline assignment: CDR1 SGHVS and CDR2 FQNEAQ. Written as DNA, the CDR3 is TGTGCCAGCAGCATAAGACAGGCAAACGGGGAGACCCAGTACTTC. Translation gives CASSIRQANGETQYF. The whole variable domain, remainder taken from reference TRBV7-8 and TRBJ2-5, is GAGVSQSPRYKVAKRGQDVALRCDPISGHVSLFWYQQALGQGPEFLTYFQNEAQLDKSGLPSDRFFAERPEGSVSTLKIQRTQQEDSAVYLCASSIRQANGETQYFGPGTRLLVL.